The rows below give T cell receptor beta chains drawn from one sample of a study of T cells in Graves' hyperthyroidism and ophthalmopathy. TCRdb independently ran MiXCR on the multiplex PCR reads; one entry per CDR3 protein. In the table there are about 350,000 distinct CDR3 sequences, about 18% of which are singletons. The source material was blood. These receptors were obtained from a woman in her thirties with Graves' hyperthyroidism that later progressed to Graves' ophthalmopathy. Each CDR3 is given without its conserved first and last residue. Fields, in order: V gene, J gene, CDR3 protein.

V gene: TRBV7-9; J gene: TRBJ2-2; CDR3 protein: ASREPGTGGNTGELF
V gene: TRBV5-1; J gene: TRBJ1-2; CDR3 protein: ASSSQDSRVYGYT
V gene: TRBV6-1; J gene: TRBJ2-7; CDR3 protein: ASSVALPGPLPYEQY
V gene: TRBV6-1; J gene: TRBJ2-1; CDR3 protein: ASSEPPLARGEQF
V gene: TRBV20-1; J gene: TRBJ1-4; CDR3 protein: SARDLDRGNEKLF
V gene: TRBV5-1; J gene: TRBJ1-2; CDR3 protein: ASSFGQANYGYT
V gene: TRBV20-1; J gene: TRBJ1-1; CDR3 protein: SASGGGRVYTEAF
V gene: TRBV28; J gene: TRBJ1-2; CDR3 protein: ATFSATTIGGYT
V gene: TRBV25-1; J gene: TRBJ2-7; CDR3 protein: ASSNDGQGGPLEQY
V gene: TRBV4-1; J gene: TRBJ2-6; CDR3 protein: ASSHNRGPGANVLT
V gene: TRBV2; J gene: TRBJ1-5; CDR3 protein: ASSEWSANSNQPQH
V gene: TRBV28; J gene: TRBJ1-5; CDR3 protein: ASSLSVEGQPQH
V gene: TRBV20-1; J gene: TRBJ2-5; CDR3 protein: SAFPPTGTGGETQY
V gene: TRBV28; J gene: TRBJ1-1; CDR3 protein: ASSLPDRGRNGAF
V gene: TRBV20-1; J gene: TRBJ2-7; CDR3 protein: SASGDGYEQY
V gene: TRBV28; J gene: TRBJ1-1; CDR3 protein: ASTTGRLENTEAF
V gene: TRBV11-2; J gene: TRBJ2-1; CDR3 protein: AIAPLGPYNEQF
V gene: TRBV7-2; J gene: TRBJ2-7; CDR3 protein: ASSLAVDYEQY
V gene: TRBV12-3/TRBV12-4; J gene: TRBJ2-3; CDR3 protein: ASSLSAPERYGGRTDTQY
V gene: TRBV27; J gene: TRBJ1-1; CDR3 protein: ASSLGQNTEAF
V gene: TRBV19; J gene: TRBJ2-1; CDR3 protein: ASSIFSGNEQF
V gene: TRBV6-5; J gene: TRBJ2-7; CDR3 protein: ASSYRPGEQY
V gene: TRBV28; J gene: TRBJ1-3; CDR3 protein: ASSPGLPSSGNTIY
V gene: TRBV12-3/TRBV12-4; J gene: TRBJ2-7; CDR3 protein: ASSPRGRGVEQY
V gene: TRBV20-1; J gene: TRBJ1-1; CDR3 protein: SARDHLRHLNTEAF
V gene: TRBV20-1; J gene: TRBJ1-1; CDR3 protein: SAGQGATEAF
V gene: TRBV6-1; J gene: TRBJ1-1; CDR3 protein: ASSRTQGAEAF
V gene: TRBV4-1; J gene: TRBJ2-5; CDR3 protein: ASSQDQAGAETQY
V gene: TRBV12-3/TRBV12-4; J gene: TRBJ2-3; CDR3 protein: ASSSLYTSGVGDTQY
V gene: TRBV10-3; J gene: TRBJ1-2; CDR3 protein: AISGSPGSAYGYT
V gene: TRBV7-2; J gene: TRBJ2-7; CDR3 protein: ASSLGGLSYEQY
V gene: TRBV20-1; J gene: TRBJ1-1; CDR3 protein: SAGGQTNTEAF
V gene: TRBV5-1; J gene: TRBJ2-5; CDR3 protein: ASSRLLAVETQY